This TCR beta chain was sequenced in a study of cytomegalovirus exposure and HLA in healthy donors. Findings of the study overall: An Asian-associated ancestry cluster reportedly showed fewer N-insertions than the approximately 660-donor mean in a later analysis. With later analysis, a missense DCLRE1C variant became linked to TCR beta V- and J-gene trimming.

V shed 0 bases and J shed 4 bases, with 7 bases lying between them. The germline V gene has CDR1 LNHNV and CDR2 YYDKDF (reference sequence). This CDR3 is 13 amino acids long. PCR primers comprised 60 Vbeta and 13 Jbeta primers. Sequencing was performed with immunoSEQ multiplex PCR; in TCRdb, only in-frame clones are kept and a portion is missing. The data hold about 120,000 clones, with about 79% observed a single time. This clone was seen a single time. Its antigen is unknown. This chain joins TRBV15 and TRBJ2-7; possibly TRBD2 for D (5 bases). This TCR was sampled from a woman under 30 in good health and CMV-seronegative. The material sequenced was PBMCs. The CDR3 bases are TGTGCCACCAGCAGAGATCGGGGTTACGAGCAGTACTTC. Protein: CATSRDRGYEQYF.